These 27 T cell receptor beta chains share one sample of origin, sequenced in a study of cytomegalovirus exposure and HLA in healthy donors. In the PCR, 60 Vbeta and 13 Jbeta primers were used. Using immunoSEQ multiplex PCR, the repertoire was profiled, and TCRdb retains in-frame clones only, with some absent. The data contain 150,000 to 200,000 clones, around 78% of them singletons. The specimen sequenced was PBMCs. Every receptor here comes from a woman aged 25 to 45 in good health and CMV-seropositive.

Concerning this clone itself: The junction shows a germline mismatch at one end, possibly a read error. The chain employs TRBV6-6 and TRBJ2-7; 11 nucleotides match TRBD1. The germline V gene encodes CDR1 MNHNY and CDR2 SVGAGI (reference sequence). CDR3 length equals 12 residues. The CDR3 region is CASMAGDRGTHF. Written as DNA, the CDR3 is TGTGCCAGCATGGCCGGGGACAGGGGGACGCACTTC.

The CDR3 coding sequence is TGTGCCAGCAGCTTAGTTCTAGCGGGGGTGTACAATGAGCAGTTCTTC. Translating it yields CASSLVLAGVYNEQFF. The chain joins TRBV7-9 to TRBJ2-1; 10 nucleotides match TRBD2. Germline V gives CDR1 SEHNR, CDR2 FQNEAQ (reference sequence). The CDR3 is 16 residues long. Trimming took 1 base from V and 4 from J; bases not matched to a gene: 4.

The genes are TRBV7-2 and TRBJ2-2, with 13 bases fitting TRBD2. The CDR3 totals 16 residues. Germline V gives CDR1 SGHTA, CDR2 FQGNSA. After removal of 5 bases from V and 5 bases from J, the junction contained 5 bases not matched to a gene. The CDR3 loop reads CASSRTSGRGTGELFF. CDR3 nucleotides: TGTGCCAGCAGCCGGACTAGCGGGAGAGGTACCGGGGAGCTGTTTTTT.

V usage is TRBV13 and J usage is TRBJ2-6; possible D gene TRBD1, 6 bases. This CDR3 is 15 amino acids long. Trimming removed 6 bases from V and 0 bases from J, with 9 bases in between. In germline, CDR1 is PRHDT, CDR2 FYEKMQ (reference sequence). CDR3 residues: CASRETGSGANVLTF. The CDR3 region has the DNA TGTGCCAGCAGAGAGACAGGCTCTGGGGCCAACGTCCTGACTTTC.

This clone has only a few counts. V is TRBV5-8 and J is TRBJ2-4; 7 positions match TRBD1. CDR3 length equals 19 residues. V was pared by 5 bases and J by 0 bases, with 17 bases of the junction left unmatched. The germline CDR1 and CDR2 sequences are SGHTS and YDEGEE. The CDR3 sequence: CASSSPGTAKTIAKNIQYF. CDR3 in DNA: TGTGCCAGCAGTTCCCCCGGGACAGCAAAAACTATAGCCAAAAACATTCAGTACTTC.

The chain uses TRBV30 and TRBJ1-5; the match to TRBD1 covers 8 bases. V shed 3 bases, J shed 3 bases, and the junction held 7 bases outside the gene matches. The CDR3 covers 15 residues. CDR1 and CDR2 (germline): GTSNPN, SVGIG (reference sequence). The CDR3 loop reads CAWSAGQGNNQPQHF. Here the CDR3 DNA reads TGTGCCTGGAGCGCCGGACAGGGAAACAATCAGCCCCAGCATTTT.

The chain links TRBV28 to TRBJ1-3; D call uncertain. Germline-derived CDR1 and CDR2 are MDHEN and SYDVKM. This CDR3 has 13 amino acids. The V end was cut by 3 bases, the J end by 1 base, with 4 bases between. Here the CDR3 DNA reads TGTGCCAGCAGTTTGTATTCTGGAAACACCATATATTTT. Its translation: CASSLYSGNTIYF. The complete variable domain, with remaining parts taken from reference TRBV28 and TRBJ1-3, reads DVKVTQSSRYLVKRTGEKVFLECVQDMDHENMFWYRQDPGLGLRLIYFSYDVKMKEKGDIPEGYSVSREKKERFSLILESASTNQTSMYLCASSLYSGNTIYFGEGSWLTVV.

This clone appeared a single time. The V gene is TRBV7-9, the J gene TRBJ2-4; 7 bases align to TRBD1. The V gene end was trimmed by 5 bases and the J gene end by 3 bases; junction bases not matched to a gene: 10. The CDR3 totals 16 residues. Germline V gene data show CDR1 as SEHNR and CDR2 as FQNEAQ (reference sequence). The CDR3 sequence: CASSPGTATSKNIQYF. The CDR3 coding sequence is TGTGCCAGCAGCCCAGGGACAGCTACGAGCAAAAACATTCAGTACTTC. The full variable domain, rest sourced from reference TRBV7-9 and TRBJ2-4, is DTGVSQNPRHKITKRGQNVTFRCDPISEHNRLYWYRQTLGQGPEFLTYFQNEAQLEKSRLLSDRFSAERPKGSFSTLEIQRTEQGDSAMYLCASSPGTATSKNIQYFGAGTRLSVL.

The chain couples TRBV19 to TRBJ2-1; 8 bases are shared with TRBD1. CDR1 and CDR2 (germline): LNHDA, SQIVND (reference sequence). CDR3 length equals 14 residues. Trimming at V came to 10 bases and at J to 8 bases, leaving 13 bases not matched to a gene. The CDR3 here is CATTGTGDIDEQFF. The DNA of the CDR3 is TGTGCCACTACCGGGACAGGAGACATCGATGAGCAGTTCTTC.

The rearrangement uses TRBV10-3 and TRBJ1-2; tentative D call: TRBD1 (6 bases). Trimming shortened V by 3 bases and J by 2 bases, and 7 bases separated the two germline ends. Germline V lookup: CDR1 ENHRY, CDR2 SYGVKD. This CDR3 comprises 13 residues. CDR3 in amino acids: CAISDGQNYGYTF. The CDR3 region has the DNA TGTGCCATCAGTGATGGACAGAACTATGGCTACACCTTC.

J is TRBJ2-7 and V is TRBV28, with D perhaps matching TRBD1 (5 bases). The CDR3 sequence is 13 residues long. Trimming took 2 bases from V and 4 from J, leaving 9 bases between them. CDR1 is MDHEN and CDR2 is SYDVKM in the germline V gene. The CDR3: CASSLRGRYEQYF. The CDR3 coding sequence is TGTGCCAGCAGTTTAAGGGGCCGATACGAGCAGTACTTC.

The V call is TRBV6-4, the J call TRBJ1-6; 12 bases map to TRBD1. The ends lost 4 bases at V and 3 bases at J; junction bases unmatched: 10. The CDR3 runs 19 residues. Germline V gives CDR1 MRHNA, CDR2 SNTAGT. Written as DNA, the CDR3 is TGTGCCAGCAGTGGCCCGGGACAGGGGGCTAAACTCTATAATTCACCCCTCCACTTT. It translates to CASSGPGQGAKLYNSPLHF.

This clone was counted only a few times. The chain joins TRBV11-3 to TRBJ1-1; D perhaps matches TRBD1 (6 bases). Trimming took off 1 base at V and 1 base at J, with 7 bases between the two ends. CDR1 and CDR2 from the germline V gene are SGHNT and YENEEA. The CDR3 extends over 14 amino acids. In DNA, the CDR3 is TGTGCCAGCAGCTTAGGGACAGAGAACACTGAAGCTTTCTTT. Residues: CASSLGTENTEAFF.

The rearrangement links TRBV9 to TRBJ2-5; TRBD1 is a possible D gene (5 bases). The germline gives CDR1 SGDLS, CDR2 YYNGEE. The CDR3 has 16 residues. Trimming removed 4 bases from V and 5 bases from J, with 21 bases in between. In nucleotides, the CDR3 is TGTGCCAGCAGCCCTGGCCCAGGGAAGGCTTCGGAGACCCAGTACTTC. The encoded protein is CASSPGPGKASETQYF.

The chain links TRBV4-2 to TRBJ1-2; D is possibly TRBD1 (5 bases). V was cut by 0 bases and J by 5 bases, with 16 bases left in between. There are 16 residues in the CDR3. CDR1 is LGHNA, CDR2 YNFKEQ, per germline. Here the CDR3 reads CASSQDPASGGYGYTF. As DNA, the CDR3 is TGTGCCAGCAGCCAAGATCCGGCATCGGGGGGGTATGGCTACACCTTC.

The chain employs TRBV6-1 and TRBJ1-3, with no clear D. V was trimmed by 2 bases and J by 0 bases, leaving 8 bases between them. The CDR3 loop spans 15 amino acids. Germline loops: CDR1 MNHNS, CDR2 SASEGT. CDR3 region: CASSELANSGNTIYF. DNA for the CDR3: TGTGCCAGCAGTGAATTGGCAAACTCTGGAAACACCATATATTTT.

The chain couples TRBV18 to TRBJ2-5, with 7 bases lining up with TRBD1. The V segment lost 6 bases and the J segment 1 base; nucleotides outside the gene matches: 8. This CDR3 spans 15 amino acids. Germline lookup yields CDR1 KGHSH and CDR2 LQKENI. The CDR3 sequence: CASSPRGTVQETQYF. CDR3 sequence (DNA): TGTGCCAGCTCCCCAAGGGGGACAGTCCAAGAGACCCAGTACTTC. The full variable domain, its missing parts supplied by reference TRBV18 and TRBJ2-5, is NAGVMQNPRHLVRRRGQEARLRCSPMKGHSHVYWYRQLPEEGLKFMVYLQKENIIDESGMPKERFSAEFPKEGPSILRIQQVVRGDSAAYFCASSPRGTVQETQYFGPGTRLLVL.

The rearrangement joins TRBV7-9 to TRBJ2-7, with D perhaps TRBD2 (5 bases). The ends were cut back, 5 bases at V and 7 bases at J, with 15 bases in the middle. CDR3 length: 13 amino acids. Germline CDR1 SEHNR, CDR2 FQNEAQ (reference sequence). The CDR3 region has the DNA TGTGCCAGCAGCCCACCCCCGACGGGGGAGCAGTACTTC. Amino acids: CASSPPPTGEQYF.

This clone was seen a handful of times. The V gene is TRBV5-6, the J gene TRBJ2-7; 7 nucleotides agree with TRBD2. The CDR3 runs to 13 residues. Germline CDR1 reads SGHDT; CDR2 reads YYEEEE. V dropped 7 bases and J dropped 6; count of bases not matched to a gene: 10. The CDR3 region is CASGLGGVTEQYF. CDR3 sequence (DNA): TGTGCCAGCGGCCTGGGGGGGGTAACCGAGCAGTACTTC.

CDR3 sequence reads: CASSRHWTSGIGELFF. DNA for the CDR3: TGTGCCAGCAGCCGACATTGGACTAGCGGTATCGGGGAGCTGTTTTTT. The V and J genes are TRBV14 and TRBJ2-2; 10 bases match TRBD2. J was trimmed by 7 bases and V by 4 bases; bases with no gene match: 9. Germline V CDR1 and CDR2: SGHDN, FVKESK. This CDR3 region has 16 residues.

The chain employs TRBV28 and TRBJ1-5; D ambiguous. The length of the CDR3 is 15 residues. Deletions cut 5 bases from V and 6 bases from J, with 17 bases between. From germline, CDR1 is MDHEN and CDR2 SYDVKM. CDR3 nucleotide sequence: TGTGCCAGCAGTCTCGGCCAGAGGGAGGGTCAGCCCCAGCATTTT. Protein sequence: CASSLGQREGQPQHF.

This clone was observed a few times. The CDR3 here is CASRRDPTDTQYF. The CDR3 DNA follows: TGTGCCAGCAGGCGGGACCCCACAGATACGCAGTATTTT. This chain joins TRBV28 and TRBJ2-3; weak D call: TRBD2 (6 bases). This CDR3 region has 13 residues. Germline CDR1 reads MDHEN; CDR2 reads SYDVKM. Trimming removed 6 bases from V and 2 bases from J, with 9 bases in between.

A few counts support this clone. Other DNA sequences of this sample code for an identical CDR3. The rearrangement links TRBV5-6 to TRBJ1-2; no clear D. Germline V gene lookup returns CDR1 SGHDT and CDR2 YYEEEE. CDR3 length: 12 residues. V lost 0 bases and J 7 bases, leaving 7 bases between the germline ends. CDR3 sequence reads: CASSLGQGGYTF. The CDR3 DNA sequence: TGTGCCAGCAGCTTGGGACAAGGTGGCTACACCTTC.

The rearrangement joins TRBV7-9 to TRBJ1-1; D call uncertain. The germline V and J ends were trimmed by 1 base and 4 bases, with 7 bases remaining between them. CDR1 is SEHNR and CDR2 is FQNEAQ in the germline V gene (reference sequence). The CDR3 covers 13 residues. As DNA, the CDR3 is TGTGCCAGCAGCTTAGAGCTTGTCACTGAAGCTTTCTTT. This codes for CASSLELVTEAFF.

This chain joins TRBV4-2 and TRBJ2-3; 8 nucleotides agree with TRBD2. The CDR3 is 17 amino acids. J lost 3 bases, V lost 4 bases, and 12 bases had no gene match. CDR1 LGHNA and CDR2 YNFKEQ come from the germline V gene. The CDR3 loop is CASSPGPGPGGTDTQYF. The CDR3 DNA reads as TGTGCCAGCAGCCCTGGTCCGGGCCCGGGAGGGACAGATACGCAGTATTTT.

This chain joins TRBV11-3 and TRBJ2-7; 8 bases map to TRBD1. The CDR3 runs to 14 residues. CDR1 and CDR2 from the germline V gene are SGHNT and YENEEA. J lost 3 bases, V lost 5 bases, and 6 bases had no gene match. The CDR3, as DNA: TGTGCCAGCAGCCCGGGCGGACAGGGCTACGAGCAGTACTTC. Protein sequence: CASSPGGQGYEQYF.

This clone was counted a single time. The chain carries TRBV14 and TRBJ2-5; 10 nucleotides line up with TRBD1. The CDR3 is made up of 14 amino acids. Germline V CDR1 and CDR2: SGHDN, FVKESK. Trimming cost V 8 bases and J 5 bases; bases outside gene matches: 8. CDR3: CASASDRGQETQYF. For the CDR3, the DNA is TGTGCCAGCGCCTCCGACAGGGGGCAGGAGACCCAGTACTTC.